What follows are 32 T cell receptor beta chains derived from one specimen sequenced in a study of response to subunit inactivated influenza vaccine. MiXCR was run by TCRdb on the RT-PCR reads, yielding one entry per CDR3 protein. The sample lists a few hundred thousand distinct CDR3 sequences, 20% to 25% occurring once. The specimen was PBMCs from blood, collected about 20 months after vaccination. These receptors were obtained from a man between 45 and 75 years old who received an inactivated influenza vaccine.

About this clonotype: This clone may be a read error of a much larger clone one base away. The chain employs TRBV28 and TRBJ2-3, with D uncertain. V lost 8 bases, J lost 0 bases, and 6 bases lay in between. Germline V CDR1 and CDR2: MDHEN, SYDVKM. The CDR3 sequence is 12 residues long. CDR3 loop: CASSVSTDTQYF. CDR3 nucleotide sequence: TGTGCCAGCTCCGTTAGCACAGATACGCAGTATTTT.

This clonotype was picked up a small number of times. The chain recombines TRBV7-3 with TRBJ2-7, with 9 bases that match TRBD2. This CDR3 contains 19 residues. Germline V gene sequence: CDR1 SGHTA, CDR2 FQGTGA. V gave up 0 bases and J gave up 5 bases; unmatched junction bases: 17. The CDR3 DNA reads TGTGCCAGCAGCTTAACTTTCGGTATTCTGTCTAGCGGGATAGACGAGCAGTACTTC. Amino acid sequence: CASSLTFGILSSGIDEQYF.

This clonotype was recorded a few times. The V call is TRBV10-3, the J call TRBJ1-1; D is ambiguous. V was pared by 4 bases and J by 0 bases, with 9 bases between. Germline values: CDR1 ENHRY, CDR2 SYGVKD. The CDR3 covers 14 residues. CDR3 bases: TGTGCCATCAGTGCTTCGGACGTGAACACTGAAGCTTTCTTT. It translates to CAISASDVNTEAFF.

This clonotype appeared a few times. This chain connects TRBV4-3 to TRBJ1-3, with D uncertain. The V end lost 0 bases, the J end lost 2 bases, and 8 bases lay between the germline ends. Per the germline V gene, CDR1 is LGHNA and CDR2 is YSLEER. This CDR3 contains 15 residues. The CDR3 loop reads CASSQEVAPGNTIYF. The CDR3 region has the DNA TGCGCCAGCAGCCAAGAGGTGGCTCCTGGAAACACCATATATTTT.

This clonotype showed up just a few times. The chain links TRBV4-2 to TRBJ1-2; D unresolved. The CDR3 length is 13 residues. Germline lookup yields CDR1 LGHNA and CDR2 YNFKEQ. The ends were cut back, 1 base at V and 8 bases at J, with 11 bases in the middle. CDR3 region: CASSQVPREGYTF. The CDR3 nucleotides read TGTGCCAGCAGCCAAGTCCCCCGGGAGGGCTACACCTTC.

There are many counts of this clonotype. V is TRBV5-1 and J is TRBJ1-2; D perhaps matches TRBD1 (6 bases). CDR1 SGHRS and CDR2 YFSETQ come from the germline V gene. The V end lost 3 bases, the J end lost 5 bases, and 23 bases lay between the germline ends. The CDR3 consists of 17 residues. DNA of the CDR3: TGCGCCAGCAGCTCCAGGAGGGGGTCAACCCCACGGTATGGCTACACCTTC. Its translation: CASSSRRGSTPRYGYTF.

This clonotype was seen ten or more times. This sequence joins TRBV28 and TRBJ2-3, with 7 bases that match TRBD2. Losses at the gene ends were 3 bases for V and 2 bases for J; bases not matched to a gene: 20. The CDR3 length is 20 residues. Per the germline V gene, CDR1 is MDHEN and CDR2 is SYDVKM. CDR3 nucleotide sequence: TGTGCCAGCAGTTTCGTTCTTCGGTTGGATTCGACTAGCCTCACAGATACGCAGTATTTT. This gives the protein CASSFVLRLDSTSLTDTQYF. Full variable domain (outside the CDR3, taken from reference TRBV28 and TRBJ2-3): DVKVTQSSRYLVKRTGEKVFLECVQDMDHENMFWYRQDPGLGLRLIYFSYDVKMKEKGDIPEGYSVSREKKERFSLILESASTNQTSMYLCASSFVLRLDSTSLTDTQYFGPGTRLTVL.

The V gene is TRBV27, the J gene TRBJ1-2; D not certain. Between the trimmed V and J ends, which lost 2 bases and 4 bases, there was a span of 17 bases. Per germline, CDR1 MNHEY and CDR2 SMNVEV (reference sequence). The CDR3 contains 16 residues. As DNA, the CDR3 is TGTGCCAGCAGTTTAACTTATTTGGCAGGATTCTATGGCTACACCTTC. Its translation is CASSLTYLAGFYGYTF.

This clonotype occurred a few times. V is TRBV7-9 and J is TRBJ2-2; D gene ambiguous. The CDR3 covers 12 residues. CDR1 is SEHNR, CDR2 FQNEAQ, per germline (reference sequence). V was cut by 7 bases and J by 3 bases, with 6 bases left in between. The CDR3 sequence: CASMADTGELFF. The DNA for the CDR3 is TGTGCCAGCATGGCGGACACCGGGGAGCTGTTTTTT.

The chain carries TRBV7-2 and TRBJ2-3; D possibly corresponds to TRBD2 (6 bases). The length of the CDR3 is 17 residues. Per the germline V gene, CDR1 is SGHTA and CDR2 is FQGNSA. Between the trimmed V and J ends, which lost 4 bases and 2 bases, there was a span of 19 bases. CDR3 DNA: TGTGCCAGCAGCTCAAGAAGGGGAGGCCGGGCCACAGATACGCAGTATTTT. It yields the protein CASSSRRGGRATDTQYF.

In its sample, this clonotype was seen many times. The chain employs TRBV12-3 or TRBV12-4 and TRBJ1-5; D is possibly TRBD1 (6 bases). This CDR3 contains 14 residues. V gave up 5 bases and J gave up 4 bases, with 12 bases separating them. CDR3 nucleotides: TGTGCCAGCAGTCTCAGGACAGTAAATCAGCCCCAGCATTTT. As protein: CASSLRTVNQPQHF.

This clonotype came up many times. The CDR3 is CASSPGRREKLFF. In DNA form, the CDR3 reads TGTGCCAGCAGCCCGGGGAGACGGGAAAAACTGTTTTTT. The chain carries TRBV12-3 or TRBV12-4 and TRBJ1-4; no definite D call. V lost 6 bases, J lost 8 bases, and 13 bases lay in between. The CDR3 is made up of 13 amino acids.

V gene TRBV2 combines with J gene TRBJ1-6; D ambiguous. CDR3 size: 12 residues. Trimming stripped 6 bases from V and 9 bases from J, with 9 bases between. CDR1 is SNHLY, CDR2 FYNNEI, per germline. The CDR3 DNA follows: TGTGCCAGCAGGGACTTTGGTTCACCCCTCCACTTT. It translates to CASRDFGSPLHF.

This clonotype was seen many times. The rearrangement uses TRBV12-3 or TRBV12-4 and TRBJ1-5, with D possibly TRBD1 on 5 matching bases. CDR3 length equals 13 residues. Trimming stripped 6 bases from V and 0 bases from J, with 6 bases between. The CDR3, as DNA: TGTGCCAGCAGCGACAGTAGCAATCAGCCCCAGCATTTT. This gives the protein CASSDSSNQPQHF.

The chain carries TRBV29-1 and TRBJ1-1; tentatively, D is TRBD1 (5 bases). The CDR3 loop spans 14 amino acids. Trimming pared 5 bases from V and 4 bases from J, leaving 17 bases between. Germline CDR1 is SQVTM and CDR2 is ANQGSEA. The CDR3 region has the DNA TGCAGCGTTATTCGGAGGGGAGGTTCCACTGAAGCTTTCTTT. This encodes CSVIRRGGSTEAFF.

In its sample, this clonotype was seen many times. The rearrangement links TRBV30 to TRBJ1-1, with unresolved D. The length of the CDR3 is 11 residues. Germline CDR1 is GTSNPN and CDR2 is SVGIG (reference sequence). Between the trimmed V and J ends, which lost 4 bases and 1 base, there was a span of 4 bases. CDR3 nucleotides: TGTGCCTGGACCCGGAACACTGAAGCTTTCTTT. Translation: CAWTRNTEAFF.

This clonotype was seen repeatedly, ten times or more. This sequence joins TRBV2 and TRBJ1-1; 7 bases fit TRBD1. Losses at the gene ends were 8 bases for V and 5 bases for J; bases not matched to a gene: 8. The V gene's germline CDR1 is SNHLY and CDR2 FYNNEI. The CDR3 covers 13 residues. CDR3 loop: CASLTGEGTEAFF. The CDR3 DNA reads as TGTGCCAGCCTTACAGGGGAGGGGACTGAAGCTTTCTTT.

The chain joins TRBV19 to TRBJ1-1; D might be TRBD1 (5 bases). The V gene's germline CDR1 is LNHDA and CDR2 SQIVND (reference sequence). This CDR3 is built from 16 residues. Trimming took off 5 bases at V and 0 bases at J, with 16 bases between the two ends. DNA of the CDR3: TGTGCCAGTAGTCGCAGGGAAGTTCAGATGAACACTGAAGCTTTCTTT. Protein sequence: CASSRREVQMNTEAFF.

This clonotype appeared a few times. Here the CDR3 DNA reads TGCAGTGCTAGAGTCATCAACGAGCAGTACTTC. Protein: CSARVINEQYF. The genes are TRBV20-1 and TRBJ2-7; no clear D gene. V lost 1 base to trimming and J lost 5 bases, with 6 bases between them. This CDR3 region has 11 residues. CDR1 DFQATT and CDR2 SNEGSKA come from the germline V gene (reference sequence).

This clonotype was detected a few times. The chain uses TRBV7-9 and TRBJ2-7; 12 positions match TRBD2. V was pared by 3 bases and J by 4 bases, with 7 bases of the junction left unmatched. CDR1 SEHNR and CDR2 FQNEAQ come from the germline V gene (reference sequence). The CDR3 length is 16 residues. CDR3 protein: CASSFSGTSGFYEQYF. For the CDR3, the DNA is TGTGCCAGCAGCTTCTCCGGGACTAGCGGGTTTTACGAGCAGTACTTC.

In this sample, this clonotype turned up many times. V usage is TRBV5-1 and J usage is TRBJ1-1, with TRBD1 matching 7 bases. The ends lost 1 base at V and 2 bases at J; junction bases unmatched: 8. CDR1 and CDR2 from the germline V gene are SGHRS and YFSETQ. This CDR3 has 16 amino acids. As DNA, the CDR3 is TGCGCCAGCAGCTTGTCCCGGACAGGAGATAACACTGAAGCTTTCTTT. It specifies CASSLSRTGDNTEAFF.

In this sample, this clonotype turned up a few times. The chain joins TRBV6-2 or TRBV6-3 to TRBJ1-5; D is uncertain. Deletions cut 5 bases from V and 0 bases from J, with 11 bases between. Germline V lookup: CDR1 MNHEY, CDR2 SVGEGT. The CDR3 is 15 amino acids. CDR3 sequence: CASSPGRYSNQPQHF. CDR3 bases: TGTGCCAGCAGTCCGGGTCGGTATAGCAATCAGCCCCAGCATTTT.

The chain joins TRBV10-3 to TRBJ2-2; TRBD2 matches at 7 bases. The germline V gene has CDR1 ENHRY and CDR2 SYGVKD. V trimming: 10 bases; J trimming: 1 base; junction bases outside the gene matches: 3. The CDR3 runs 13 residues. This chain's CDR3 is CATSGGNTGELFF. CDR3 nucleotides: TGTGCCACCTCGGGGGGGAACACCGGGGAGCTGTTTTTT.

A few counts support this clonotype. The chain uses TRBV2 and TRBJ2-2, with 10 bases aligning to TRBD1. The V gene end was trimmed by 7 bases and the J gene end by 3 bases; junction bases not matched to a gene: 14. This CDR3 contains 18 residues. Per the germline V gene, CDR1 is SNHLY and CDR2 is FYNNEI. As DNA, the CDR3 is TGTGCCAGCACTAGCGGACTATGGGACAGGGGATACACCGGGGAGCTGTTTTTT. This codes for CASTSGLWDRGYTGELFF.

This clonotype was seen a few times. This chain links TRBV7-9 with TRBJ1-1; 7 bases are a match to TRBD1. The CDR3 extends over 14 amino acids. With 3 bases clipped from V and 1 base from J, the junction kept 2 bases outside the gene matches. The germline CDR1 and CDR2 sequences are SEHNR and FQNEAQ (reference sequence). Written as DNA, the CDR3 is TGTGCCAGCAGCTTTCAGGGGGAGAACACTGAAGCTTTCTTT. Amino acid sequence: CASSFQGENTEAFF.

There are many counts of this clonotype. For the CDR3, the DNA is TGTGCCAGCAGCCAAACCCCAGGGTTCTATGGCTACACCTTC. Protein product: CASSQTPGFYGYTF. This chain connects TRBV5-4 to TRBJ1-2; a weak D match, TRBD1 (5 bases). Per the germline V gene, CDR1 is SGHNT and CDR2 is YYREEE (reference sequence). V was clipped by 4 bases and J by 4 bases, with 14 bases between them. CDR3 length equals 14 residues. Filled out from reference TRBV5-4 and TRBJ1-2, the complete variable domain reads ETGVTQSPTHLIKTRGQQVTLRCSSQSGHNTVSWYQQALGQGPQFIFQYYREEENGRGNFPPRFSGLQFPNYSSELNVNALELDDSALYLCASSQTPGFYGYTFGSGTRLTVV.

This clonotype was detected only a few times. This chain joins TRBV4-3 and TRBJ1-2; no clear D gene. The CDR3 length is 16 residues. The germline CDR1 and CDR2 sequences are LGHNA and YSLEER. The V end lost 1 base, the J end lost 6 bases, and 18 bases lay between the germline ends. In nucleotides, the CDR3 is TGCGCCAGCAGCCAAGTTTCACGGGTTGGAAAAGATGGCTACACCTTC. Residues: CASSQVSRVGKDGYTF.

The chain combines TRBV7-2 with TRBJ2-7; 7 nucleotides line up with TRBD2. The germline gives CDR1 SGHTA, CDR2 FQGNSA. CDR3 length: 13 amino acids. The V gene end was trimmed by 3 bases and the J gene end by 3 bases; junction bases not matched to a gene: 2. CDR3 in amino acids: CASSFGTNYEQYF. Written as DNA, the CDR3 is TGTGCCAGCAGCTTCGGGACTAACTACGAGCAGTACTTC.

The chain couples TRBV7-9 to TRBJ1-1; D is undetermined. With 3 bases removed from V and 3 bases from J, the gap between germline ends came to 11 bases. The germline CDR1 and CDR2 sequences are SEHNR and FQNEAQ (reference sequence). CDR3 length equals 14 residues. The CDR3 nucleotides read TGTGCCAGCAGCTTTTTAATAGAATACACTGAAGCTTTCTTT. Amino acids: CASSFLIEYTEAFF.

This clonotype appeared a few times. The chain has TRBV7-9 and TRBJ1-6; D is uncertain. The CDR3 spans 14 residues. Trimming stripped 10 bases from V and 4 bases from J, with 14 bases between. Germline CDR1 and CDR2: SEHNR and FQNEAQ (reference sequence). The CDR3 loop reads CATDRSKYNSPLHF. DNA of the CDR3: TGTGCCACCGATCGGAGCAAGTATAATTCACCCCTCCACTTT. Supplemented by reference TRBV7-9 and TRBJ1-6, the full variable domain reads DTGVSQNPRHKITKRGQNVTFRCDPISEHNRLYWYRQTLGQGPEFLTYFQNEAQLEKSRLLSDRFSAERPKGSFSTLEIQRTEQGDSAMYLCATDRSKYNSPLHFGNGTRLTVT.

This clonotype was seen only a few times. J is TRBJ2-2 and V is TRBV6-2 or TRBV6-3; 7 nucleotides line up with TRBD1. The CDR3 runs to 14 residues. CDR1 and CDR2 (germline): MNHEY, SVGEGT. Losses at the gene ends were 7 bases for V and 4 bases for J; bases not matched to a gene: 6. The DNA of the CDR3 is TGTGCCAGCAAAAAACAGGGGATCACCGGGGAGCTGTTTTTT. Encoded protein: CASKKQGITGELFF.

The rearrangement uses TRBV4-1 and TRBJ2-3; tentative D call: TRBD2 (6 bases). Germline CDR1 and CDR2: MGHRA and YSYEKL. Trimming cost V 3 bases and J 4 bases, with 11 bases left between them. The CDR3 is 14 residues long. The CDR3 is CASSQQDYPDTQYF. In DNA form, the CDR3 reads TGCGCCAGCAGCCAGCAGGACTATCCAGATACGCAGTATTTT.